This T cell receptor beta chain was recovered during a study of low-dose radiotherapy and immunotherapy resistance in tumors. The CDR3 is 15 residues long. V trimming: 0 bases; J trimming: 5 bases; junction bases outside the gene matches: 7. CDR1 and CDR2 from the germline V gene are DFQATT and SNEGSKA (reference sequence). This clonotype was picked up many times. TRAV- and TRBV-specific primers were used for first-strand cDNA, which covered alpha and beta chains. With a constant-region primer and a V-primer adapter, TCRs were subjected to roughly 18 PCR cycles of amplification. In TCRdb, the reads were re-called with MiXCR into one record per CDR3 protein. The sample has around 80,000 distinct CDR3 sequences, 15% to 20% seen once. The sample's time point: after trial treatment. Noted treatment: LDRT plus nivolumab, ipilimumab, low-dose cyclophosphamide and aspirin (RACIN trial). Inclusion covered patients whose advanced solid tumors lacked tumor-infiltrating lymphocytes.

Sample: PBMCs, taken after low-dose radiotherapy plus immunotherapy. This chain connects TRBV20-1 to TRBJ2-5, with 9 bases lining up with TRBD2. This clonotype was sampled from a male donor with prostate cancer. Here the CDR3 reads CSARDLLAGWETQYF. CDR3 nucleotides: TGCAGTGCTAGAGATCTCCTAGCGGGGTGGGAGACCCAGTACTTC.